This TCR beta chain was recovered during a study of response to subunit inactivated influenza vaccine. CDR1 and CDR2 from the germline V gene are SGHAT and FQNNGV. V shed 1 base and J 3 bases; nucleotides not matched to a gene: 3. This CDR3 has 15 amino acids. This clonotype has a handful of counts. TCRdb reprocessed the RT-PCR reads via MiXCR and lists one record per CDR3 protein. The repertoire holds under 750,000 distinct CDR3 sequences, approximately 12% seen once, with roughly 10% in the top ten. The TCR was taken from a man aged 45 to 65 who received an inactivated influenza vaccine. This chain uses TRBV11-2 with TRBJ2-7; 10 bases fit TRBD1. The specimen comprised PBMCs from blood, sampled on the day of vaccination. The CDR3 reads CASSLGTGGIYEQYF. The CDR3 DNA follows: TGTGCCAGCAGCTTAGGGACAGGGGGGATCTACGAGCAGTACTTC. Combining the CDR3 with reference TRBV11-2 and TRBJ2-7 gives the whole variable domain EAGVAQSPRYKIIEKRQSVAFWCNPISGHATLYWYQQILGQGPKLLIQFQNNGVVDDSQLPKDRFSAERLKGVDSTLKIQPAKLEDSAVYLCASSLGTGGIYEQYFGPGTRLTVT.